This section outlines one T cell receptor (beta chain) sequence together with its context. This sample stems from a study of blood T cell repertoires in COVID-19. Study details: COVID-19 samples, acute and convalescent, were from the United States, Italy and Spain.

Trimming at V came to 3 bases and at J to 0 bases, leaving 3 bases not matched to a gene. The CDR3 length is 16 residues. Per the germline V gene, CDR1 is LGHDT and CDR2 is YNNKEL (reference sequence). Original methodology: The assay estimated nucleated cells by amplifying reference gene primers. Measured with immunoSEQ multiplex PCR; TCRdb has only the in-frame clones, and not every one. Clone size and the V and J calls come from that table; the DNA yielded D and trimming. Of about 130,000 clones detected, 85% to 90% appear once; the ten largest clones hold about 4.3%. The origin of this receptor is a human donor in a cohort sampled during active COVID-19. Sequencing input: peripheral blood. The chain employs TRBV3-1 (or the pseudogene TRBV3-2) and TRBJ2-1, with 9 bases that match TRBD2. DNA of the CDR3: TGTGCCAGCAGCCACCCTAGCGGGAACTCCTACAATGAGCAGTTCTTC. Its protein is CASSHPSGNSYNEQFF.